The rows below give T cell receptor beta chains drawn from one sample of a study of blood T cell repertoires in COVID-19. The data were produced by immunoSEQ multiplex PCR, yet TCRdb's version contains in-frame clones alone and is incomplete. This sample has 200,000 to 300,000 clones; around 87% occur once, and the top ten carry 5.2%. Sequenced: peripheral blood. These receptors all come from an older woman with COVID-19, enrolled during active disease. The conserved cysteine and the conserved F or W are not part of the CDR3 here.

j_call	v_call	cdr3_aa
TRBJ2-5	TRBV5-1	ASSLAGRPETQY
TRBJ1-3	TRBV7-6	ASSFQPKTVDAGNTIY
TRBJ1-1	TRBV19	ASSLDRGSLEAF
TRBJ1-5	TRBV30	AWSLSRDQPQH
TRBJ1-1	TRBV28	ASSLPLQGNTEAF
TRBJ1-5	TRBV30	AWSGGGFHQPQH
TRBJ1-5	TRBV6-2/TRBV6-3	ASSPQGHQPQH
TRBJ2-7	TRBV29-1	SVEEGGQY
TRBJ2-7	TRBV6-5	ASSLLAGSYEQY
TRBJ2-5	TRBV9	ASSVDWSQGETQY
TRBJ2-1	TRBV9	ASSVGPKTSGRARGQF
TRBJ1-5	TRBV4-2	ASSQERVNNQPQH
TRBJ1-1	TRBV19	ASSMNRAEAF
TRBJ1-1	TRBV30	ARSGQGINTEAF
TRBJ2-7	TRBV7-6	ASSSRGGTYEQY
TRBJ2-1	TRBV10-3	AISEWSEGANGEQF
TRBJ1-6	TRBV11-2	ASSLRVRDNSPLH
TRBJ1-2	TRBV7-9	ASSPEDRGVNYGYT
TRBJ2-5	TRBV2	ASSAGEETQY
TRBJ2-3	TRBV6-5	ASRGLAGGTDTQY
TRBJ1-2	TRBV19	ASSPYGYT
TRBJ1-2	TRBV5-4	ASSIQGSGYGYT
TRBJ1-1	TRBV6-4	ASSFHSPGQGAGNTEAF
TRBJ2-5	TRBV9	ASSATSAQGTQY
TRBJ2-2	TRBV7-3	ASSSSAGGDTGELF
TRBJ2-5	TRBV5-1	ASSSRTGGETQY
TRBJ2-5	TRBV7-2	ASSQDRGRETQY
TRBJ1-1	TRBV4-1	ASRVGQGKRMNTEAF
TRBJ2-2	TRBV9	ASSFSGRDTGELF
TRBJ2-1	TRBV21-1	ASSKEISGSTYNEQF
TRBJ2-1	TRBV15	ATSTGYSYNEQF
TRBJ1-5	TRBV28	ASTPRNQPQH
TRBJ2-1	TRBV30	AWGGSGSYGNEQF
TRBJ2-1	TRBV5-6	ASSPGAGGRYNEQF
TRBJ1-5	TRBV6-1	ASSGAGGYSNQPQH
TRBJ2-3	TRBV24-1	ATSDPLAGEGADTQY
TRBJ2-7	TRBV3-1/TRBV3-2	ASSQDRLAAEQY
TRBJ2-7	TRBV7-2	ASSLEVSGTSGRGQY
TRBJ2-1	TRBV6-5	ASGPRGLHNEQF
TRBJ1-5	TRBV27	ASSFPGQGWDNQPQH
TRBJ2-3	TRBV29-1	SARGGQGTDTQY
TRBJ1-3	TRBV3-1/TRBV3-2	ASSQDHRGGGNTIY